Listed here are 15 T cell receptor beta chains from one sample, sequenced in a study of Ad26.COV2.S vaccination and SARS-CoV-2 variants. Sample treatment: roughly 19 received Ad26.COV2.S at low or high dose, single or two shots; about 5 received placebo; per-sample allocation not given. Each sample was drawn 63 days after the first injection (of vaccine or placebo). Profiled with immunoSEQ multiplex PCR; TCRdb holds only in-frame clones, not every one. Counted here are about half a million clones, 80% to 90% occurring once; the ten biggest clones make up 1.7%. The starting material was peripheral blood, obtained in a trial of Ad26.COV2.S vaccine versus placebo. Receptors were obtained from a person between 18 and 65 years old who received the Ad26.COV2.S COVID-19 vaccine or a placebo.

The chain links TRBV4-1 to TRBJ1-5; the match to TRBD1 covers 7 bases. With V trimmed by 4 bases and J by 2 bases, 2 bases remained unmatched. Germline V gene sequence: CDR1 MGHRA, CDR2 YSYEKL. This CDR3 has 14 amino acids. The CDR3 spells CASSPTGGNQPQHF. In DNA form, the CDR3 reads TGCGCCAGCAGCCCCACAGGGGGCAATCAGCCCCAGCATTTT.

This clone has a count of ten or more. V and J are TRBV18 and TRBJ1-1; D possibly corresponds to TRBD1 (6 bases). V lost 1 base and J lost 7, with 13 bases in between. Germline CDR1 reads KGHSH; CDR2 reads LQKENI. The CDR3 contains 14 residues. The CDR3 bases are TGTGCCAGCTCACCACGACAGGAGGCTAGTGAAGCTTTCTTT. Protein: CASSPRQEASEAFF.

This sequence joins TRBV5-6 and TRBJ2-5; no reliable D call. The CDR3 length is 11 residues. CDR1 SGHDT and CDR2 YYEEEE come from the germline V gene. Trimming pared 2 bases from V and 4 bases from J, leaving 3 bases between. CDR3 sequence (DNA): TGTGCCAGCAGCTTCGGAGAGACCCAGTACTTC. Encoded protein: CASSFGETQYF.

The chain employs TRBV7-3 and TRBJ2-1, with 8 bases fitting TRBD2. V lost 0 bases, J lost 8 bases, and 15 bases stayed unmatched. This CDR3 has 18 residues. CDR1 SGHTA and CDR2 FQGTGA come from the germline V gene. In DNA form, the CDR3 reads TGTGCCAGCAGCTTAACAGTAGGACTAGCACATACTAGCGATGAGCAGTTCTTC. Translating it yields CASSLTVGLAHTSDEQFF.

This clone appeared a few times. The V and J genes are TRBV7-3 and TRBJ2-1, with 8 nucleotides matching TRBD2. CDR3 length equals 15 residues. Trimming at V came to 5 bases and at J to 4 bases, leaving 7 bases not matched to a gene. Germline CDR1 is SGHTA and CDR2 is FQGTGA. The CDR3 region is CASSLSGSLYNEQFF. In DNA form, the CDR3 reads TGTGCCAGCAGCCTAAGCGGGAGCTTGTACAATGAGCAGTTCTTC.

The chain has TRBV7-8 and TRBJ2-2; 9 bases are shared with TRBD2. V lost 5 bases and J lost 7; bases outside the gene matches: 8. Germline values: CDR1 SGHVS, CDR2 FQNEAQ. The CDR3 totals 15 residues. CDR3 nucleotide sequence: TGTGCCAGCAGCCAAAGGGGACTAGCCGGCGGGGAGCTGTTTTTT. It translates to CASSQRGLAGGELFF.

Remarks on this clone: Other nucleotide sequences in the sample specify the same CDR3. This rearrangement joins TRBV18 to TRBJ2-7; weak D call: TRBD1 (5 bases). The V end was cut by 6 bases, the J end by 3 bases, with 9 bases between. The length of the CDR3 is 12 residues. The germline V gene has CDR1 KGHSH and CDR2 LQKENI. Here the CDR3 reads CASSGDSYEQYF. CDR3 bases: TGTGCCAGCTCCGGCGACAGCTACGAGCAGTACTTC.

The genes are TRBV5-1 and TRBJ1-6, with D possibly being TRBD1 (6 bases). In germline, CDR1 is SGHRS, CDR2 YFSETQ. CDR3 length equals 16 residues. V was cut by 3 bases and J by 3 bases, with 13 bases left in between. This CDR3 reads CASSSDSGGYNSPLHF. The CDR3 nucleotides read TGCGCCAGCAGCTCGGACAGCGGCGGCTATAATTCACCCCTCCACTTT.

The chain employs TRBV25-1 and TRBJ1-2; weak D call: TRBD1 (5 bases). This CDR3 has 12 residues. CDR1 MGHDK and CDR2 SYGVNS come from the germline V gene. The V and J ends lost 1 base and 8 bases respectively, with 8 bases between them. CDR3 loop: CASSESGRGYTF. The CDR3 DNA sequence: TGTGCCAGCAGTGAATCAGGGCGCGGCTACACCTTC.

This chain links TRBV5-4 with TRBJ2-5, with D unresolved. From germline, CDR1 is SGHNT and CDR2 YYREEE (reference sequence). V dropped 4 bases and J dropped 5 bases, with 18 bases sitting between them. This CDR3 is 15 amino acids long. The CDR3 reads CASSPGPGSAETQYF. CDR3 in DNA: TGTGCCAGCAGCCCCGGACCCGGTTCCGCGGAGACCCAGTACTTC.

J is TRBJ1-5 and V is TRBV12-3 or TRBV12-4, with a weak D call TRBD1 (6 bases). CDR3 size: 13 residues. Trimming cost V 3 bases and J 4 bases, with 7 bases left between them. The CDR3 coding sequence is TGTGCCAGCAGTTTTAGGGGGAATCAGCCCCAGCATTTT. It is translated as CASSFRGNQPQHF.

The rearrangement joins TRBV28 to TRBJ2-7; 7 positions agree with TRBD1. V lost 5 bases to trimming and J lost 3 bases; unmatched junction nucleotides: 7. The CDR3 is made up of 14 amino acids. The V gene's germline CDR1 is MDHEN and CDR2 SYDVKM. The CDR3 bases are TGTGCCAGCAGTCCAGGGGGAAGGTTCTACGAGCAGTACTTC. Residues: CASSPGGRFYEQYF.

The rearrangement uses TRBV5-4 and TRBJ2-7; the match to TRBD2 covers 8 bases. Trimming took 3 bases from V and 5 from J; bases not matched to a gene: 10. Germline CDR1 reads SGHNT; CDR2 reads YYREEE (reference sequence). The CDR3 runs 15 residues. The CDR3, as DNA: TGTGCCAGCAGCTCCTATAGCGGGATAACGAACGAGCAGTACTTC. It encodes CASSSYSGITNEQYF.

V is TRBV27 and J is TRBJ1-2; unclear D gene. The CDR3 loop spans 16 amino acids. Germline lookup yields CDR1 MNHEY and CDR2 SMNVEV (reference sequence). V lost 5 bases and J lost 0, with 16 bases in between. CDR3 residues: CASSPRTAGANYGYTF. CDR3 in DNA: TGTGCCAGCAGTCCACGGACGGCGGGAGCTAACTATGGCTACACCTTC.

The chain couples TRBV6-6 to TRBJ2-2; 8 bases are a match to TRBD2. The germline V gene has CDR1 MNHNY and CDR2 SVGAGI (reference sequence). The J segment lost 4 bases and the V segment lost 7 bases, leaving 5 bases of the junction unmatched. The CDR3 consists of 14 residues. This chain's CDR3 is CASKTTSGTGELFF. The CDR3 DNA sequence: TGTGCCAGCAAAACTACTAGCGGCACCGGGGAGCTGTTTTTT.